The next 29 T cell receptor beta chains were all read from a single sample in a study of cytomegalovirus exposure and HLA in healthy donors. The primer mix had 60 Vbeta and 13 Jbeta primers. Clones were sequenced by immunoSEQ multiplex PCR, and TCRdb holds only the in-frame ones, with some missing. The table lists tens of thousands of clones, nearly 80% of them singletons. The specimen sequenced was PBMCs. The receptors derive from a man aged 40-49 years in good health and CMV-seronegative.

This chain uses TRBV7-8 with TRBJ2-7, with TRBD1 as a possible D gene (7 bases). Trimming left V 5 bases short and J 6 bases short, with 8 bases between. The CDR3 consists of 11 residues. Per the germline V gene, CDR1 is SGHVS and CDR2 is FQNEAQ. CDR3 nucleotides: TGTGCCAGCAGCCAGGGGGGCGAGCAGTACTTC. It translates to CASSQGGEQYF.

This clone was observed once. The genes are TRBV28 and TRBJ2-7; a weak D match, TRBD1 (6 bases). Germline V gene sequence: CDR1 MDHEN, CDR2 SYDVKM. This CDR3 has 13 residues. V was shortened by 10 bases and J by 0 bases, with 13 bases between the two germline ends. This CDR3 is CATGNRVSYEQYF. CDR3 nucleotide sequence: TGTGCCACCGGAAACAGGGTCTCCTACGAGCAGTACTTC.

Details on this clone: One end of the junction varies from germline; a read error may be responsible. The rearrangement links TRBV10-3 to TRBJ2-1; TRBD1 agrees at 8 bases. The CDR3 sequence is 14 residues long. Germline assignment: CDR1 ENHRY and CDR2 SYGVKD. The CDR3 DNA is TGTGCCACCAGTGCCGGACAGGGCTACAATGAGCAGTTCTTC. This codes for CATSAGQGYNEQFF.

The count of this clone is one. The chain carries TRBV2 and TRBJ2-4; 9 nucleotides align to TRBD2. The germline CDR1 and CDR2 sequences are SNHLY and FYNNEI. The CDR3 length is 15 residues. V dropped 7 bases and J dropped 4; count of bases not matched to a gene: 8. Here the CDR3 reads CASIGAGGPKNIQYF. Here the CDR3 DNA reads TGTGCCAGCATAGGAGCGGGAGGACCGAAAAACATTCAGTACTTC.

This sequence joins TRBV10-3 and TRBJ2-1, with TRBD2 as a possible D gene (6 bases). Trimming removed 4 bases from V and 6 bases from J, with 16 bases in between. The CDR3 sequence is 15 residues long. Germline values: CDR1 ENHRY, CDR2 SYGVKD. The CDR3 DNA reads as TGTGCCATCAGTGGGGACTTGCTTATTGGCAATGAGCAGTTCTTC. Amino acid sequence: CAISGDLLIGNEQFF.

In DNA form, the CDR3 reads TGTGCCAGCAGTGAAGCCGGCGGGATGCGGCTAGAGCAGTACTTC. Its translation: CASSEAGGMRLEQYF. The chain carries TRBV6-1 and TRBJ2-7; possible D gene TRBD2, 6 bases. CDR1 is MNHNS, CDR2 SASEGT, per germline. This CDR3 is built from 15 residues. Trimming took off 0 bases at V and 7 bases at J, with 16 bases between the two ends.

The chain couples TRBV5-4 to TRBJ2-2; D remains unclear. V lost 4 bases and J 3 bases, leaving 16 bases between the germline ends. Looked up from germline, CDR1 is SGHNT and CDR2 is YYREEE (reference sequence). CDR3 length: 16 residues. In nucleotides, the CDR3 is TGTGCCAGCAGCCCAGCCCCGGCGCAGGACACCGGGGAGCTGTTTTTT. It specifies CASSPAPAQDTGELFF.

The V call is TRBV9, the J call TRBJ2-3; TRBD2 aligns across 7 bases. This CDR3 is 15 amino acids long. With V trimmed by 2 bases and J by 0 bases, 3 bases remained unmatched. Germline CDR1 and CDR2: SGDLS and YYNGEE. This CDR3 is CASSVGRGSTDTQYF. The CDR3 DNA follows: TGTGCCAGCAGCGTGGGGAGGGGAAGCACAGATACGCAGTATTTT.

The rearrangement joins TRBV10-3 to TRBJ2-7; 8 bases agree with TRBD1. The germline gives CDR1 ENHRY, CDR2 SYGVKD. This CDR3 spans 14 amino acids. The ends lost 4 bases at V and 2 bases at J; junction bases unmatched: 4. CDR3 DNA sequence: TGTGCCATCAGTGTGGGGGACAGGACCTACGAGCAGTACTTC. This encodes CAISVGDRTYEQYF.

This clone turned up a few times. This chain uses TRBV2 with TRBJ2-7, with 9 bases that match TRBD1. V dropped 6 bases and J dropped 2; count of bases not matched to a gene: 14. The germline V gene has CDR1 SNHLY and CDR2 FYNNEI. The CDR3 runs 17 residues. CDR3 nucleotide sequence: TGTGCCAGCAGCGGAACCATTTGGGACAGGGAAACCTACGAGCAGTACTTC. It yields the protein CASSGTIWDRETYEQYF.

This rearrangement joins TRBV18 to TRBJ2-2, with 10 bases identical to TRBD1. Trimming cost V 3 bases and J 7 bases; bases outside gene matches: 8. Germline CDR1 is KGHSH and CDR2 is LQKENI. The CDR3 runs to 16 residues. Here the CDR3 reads CASSPSTGGVLGELFF. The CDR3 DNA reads TGTGCCAGCTCACCGTCGACAGGGGGCGTTCTCGGGGAGCTGTTTTTT.

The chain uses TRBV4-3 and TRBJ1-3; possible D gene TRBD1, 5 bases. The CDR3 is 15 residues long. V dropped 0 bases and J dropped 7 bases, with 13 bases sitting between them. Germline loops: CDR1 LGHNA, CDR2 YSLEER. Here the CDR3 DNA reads TGCGCCAGCAGCCAAGATGCCGGGCGGGGGAACACCATATATTTT. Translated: CASSQDAGRGNTIYF.

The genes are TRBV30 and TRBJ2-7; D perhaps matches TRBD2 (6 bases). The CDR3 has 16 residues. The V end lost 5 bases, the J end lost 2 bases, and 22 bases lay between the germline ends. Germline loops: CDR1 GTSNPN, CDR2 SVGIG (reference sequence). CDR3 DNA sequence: TGTGCCTGGGCAACGCGGGTGCTAGCGATCCCCTACGAGCAGTACTTC. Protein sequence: CAWATRVLAIPYEQYF.

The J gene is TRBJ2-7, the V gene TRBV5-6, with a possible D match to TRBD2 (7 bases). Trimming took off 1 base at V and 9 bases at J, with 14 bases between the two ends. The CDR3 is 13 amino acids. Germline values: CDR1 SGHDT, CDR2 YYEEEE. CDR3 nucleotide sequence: TGTGCCAGCAGCTTGTGGGCGGGGGCAGGGCAGTACTTC. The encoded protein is CASSLWAGAGQYF.

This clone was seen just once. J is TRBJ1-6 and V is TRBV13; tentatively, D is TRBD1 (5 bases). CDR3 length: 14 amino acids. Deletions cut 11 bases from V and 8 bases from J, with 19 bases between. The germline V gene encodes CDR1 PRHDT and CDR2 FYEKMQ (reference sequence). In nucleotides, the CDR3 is TGTGCCTCCTCGACAGTAACCCTCGATTCACCCCTCCACTTT. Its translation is CASSTVTLDSPLHF.

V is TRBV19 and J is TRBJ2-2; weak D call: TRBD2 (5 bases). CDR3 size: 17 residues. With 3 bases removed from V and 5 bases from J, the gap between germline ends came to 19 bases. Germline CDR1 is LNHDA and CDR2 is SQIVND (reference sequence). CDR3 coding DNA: TGTGCCAGTAGTATGCTTTTTAGCGAGACGATAACCGGGGAGCTGTTTTTT. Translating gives CASSMLFSETITGELFF. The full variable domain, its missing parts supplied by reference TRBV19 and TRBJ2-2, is DGGITQSPKYLFRKEGQNVTLSCEQNLNHDAMYWYRQDPGQGLRLIYYSQIVNDFQKGDIAEGYSVSREKKESFPLTVTSAQKNPTAFYLCASSMLFSETITGELFFGEGSRLTVL.

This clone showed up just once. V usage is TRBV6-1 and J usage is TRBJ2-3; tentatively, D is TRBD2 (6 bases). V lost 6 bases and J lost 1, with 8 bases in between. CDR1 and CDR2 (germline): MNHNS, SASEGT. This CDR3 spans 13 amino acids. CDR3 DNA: TGTGCCAGCAGCAAGCGGGGCACAGATACGCAGTATTTT. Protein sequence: CASSKRGTDTQYF.

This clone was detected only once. CDR3 coding DNA: TGTGCCAGTAGTATAACTAGCGGGAGTGTCAACGAGCAGTACTTC. This translates into CASSITSGSVNEQYF. The gene calls are TRBV19 and TRBJ2-7, with 11 bases aligning to TRBD2. The CDR3 loop spans 15 amino acids. Germline CDR1 and CDR2: LNHDA and SQIVND (reference sequence). V gave up 2 bases and J gave up 5 bases; unmatched junction bases: 5.

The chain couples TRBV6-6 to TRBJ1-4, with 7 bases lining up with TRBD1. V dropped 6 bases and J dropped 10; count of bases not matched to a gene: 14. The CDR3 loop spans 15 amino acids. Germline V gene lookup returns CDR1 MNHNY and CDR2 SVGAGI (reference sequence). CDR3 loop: CASRPTGALYGKLFF. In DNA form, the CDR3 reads TGTGCCAGCAGGCCCACAGGGGCTCTATATGGAAAACTGTTTTTT.

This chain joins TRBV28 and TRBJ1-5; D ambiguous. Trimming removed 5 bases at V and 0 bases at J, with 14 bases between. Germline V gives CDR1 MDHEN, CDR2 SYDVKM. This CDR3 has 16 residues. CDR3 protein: CASSPRRQNSNQPQHF. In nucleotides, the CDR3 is TGTGCCAGCAGTCCCCGGAGGCAGAATAGCAATCAGCCCCAGCATTTT.

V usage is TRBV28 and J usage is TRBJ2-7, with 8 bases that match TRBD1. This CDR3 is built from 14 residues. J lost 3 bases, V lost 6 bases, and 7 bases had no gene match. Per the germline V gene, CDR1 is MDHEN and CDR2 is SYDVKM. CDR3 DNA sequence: TGTGCCAGCAGCTCAGGGGGCCCCATCTACGAGCAGTACTTC. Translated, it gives CASSSGGPIYEQYF.

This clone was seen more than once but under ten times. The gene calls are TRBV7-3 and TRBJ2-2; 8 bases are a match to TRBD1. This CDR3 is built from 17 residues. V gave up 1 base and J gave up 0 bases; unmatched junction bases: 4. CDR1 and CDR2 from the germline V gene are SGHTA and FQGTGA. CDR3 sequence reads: CASSLRGQVSNTGELFF. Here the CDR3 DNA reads TGTGCCAGCAGCTTAAGGGGACAGGTATCGAACACCGGGGAGCTGTTTTTT.

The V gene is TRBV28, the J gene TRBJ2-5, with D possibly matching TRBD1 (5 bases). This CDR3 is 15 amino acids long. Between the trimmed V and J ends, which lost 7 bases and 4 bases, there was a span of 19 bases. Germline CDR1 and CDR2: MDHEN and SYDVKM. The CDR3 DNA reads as TGTGCCAGCAAGGGGTCGAGGATGGTACGAGAGACCCAGTACTTC. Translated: CASKGSRMVRETQYF.

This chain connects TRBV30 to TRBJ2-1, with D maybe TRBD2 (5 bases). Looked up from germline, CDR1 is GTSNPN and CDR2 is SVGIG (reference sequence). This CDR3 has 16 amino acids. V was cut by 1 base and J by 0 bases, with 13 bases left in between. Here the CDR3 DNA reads TGTGCCTGGAGTGAGGTGGGTGGGAGCTCCTACAATGAGCAGTTCTTC. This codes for CAWSEVGGSSYNEQFF.

DNA of the CDR3: TGTGCCAGCAGCCCTGGGACAGTCTCTGGAAACACCATATATTTT. This codes for CASSPGTVSGNTIYF. The chain joins TRBV5-6 to TRBJ1-3, with 7 bases aligning to TRBD1. CDR3 length: 15 amino acids. Per the germline V gene, CDR1 is SGHDT and CDR2 is YYEEEE. Trimming took 4 bases from V and 0 from J; bases not matched to a gene: 4.

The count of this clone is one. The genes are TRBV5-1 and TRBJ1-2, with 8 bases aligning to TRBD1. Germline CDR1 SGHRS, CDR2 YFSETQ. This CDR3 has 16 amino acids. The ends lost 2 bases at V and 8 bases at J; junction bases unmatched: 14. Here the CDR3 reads CASSLGGQGARDGYTF. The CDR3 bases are TGCGCCAGCAGCTTAGGGGGCCAGGGGGCCCGGGACGGCTACACCTTC. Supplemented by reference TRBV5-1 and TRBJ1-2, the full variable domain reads KAGVTQTPRYLIKTRGQQVTLSCSPISGHRSVSWYQQTPGQGLQFLFEYFSETQRNKGNFPGRFSGRQFSNSRSEMNVSTLELGDSALYLCASSLGGQGARDGYTFGSGTRLTVV.

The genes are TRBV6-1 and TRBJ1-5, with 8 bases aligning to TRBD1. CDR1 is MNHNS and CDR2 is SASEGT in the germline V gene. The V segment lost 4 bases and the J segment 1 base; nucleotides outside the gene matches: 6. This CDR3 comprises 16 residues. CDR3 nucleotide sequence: TGTGCCAGCAGTGTGGGGACAGGAATCAGCAATCAGCCCCAGCATTTT. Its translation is CASSVGTGISNQPQHF.

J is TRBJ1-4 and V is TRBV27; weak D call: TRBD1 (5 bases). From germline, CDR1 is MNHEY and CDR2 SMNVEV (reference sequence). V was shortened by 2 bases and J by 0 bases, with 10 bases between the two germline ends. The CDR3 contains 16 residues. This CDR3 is CASSLKGTTTNEKLFF. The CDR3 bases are TGTGCCAGCAGTTTAAAGGGGACTACAACTAATGAAAAACTGTTTTTT.

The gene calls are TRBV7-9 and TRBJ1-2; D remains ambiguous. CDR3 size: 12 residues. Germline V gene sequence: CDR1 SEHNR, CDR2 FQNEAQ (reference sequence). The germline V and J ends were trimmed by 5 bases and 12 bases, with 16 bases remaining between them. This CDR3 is CASSQSGGVDTF. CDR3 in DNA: TGTGCCAGCAGCCAGAGCGGCGGAGTTGACACCTTC. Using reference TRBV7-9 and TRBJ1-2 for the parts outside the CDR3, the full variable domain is DTGVSQNPRHKITKRGQNVTFRCDPISEHNRLYWYRQTLGQGPEFLTYFQNEAQLEKSRLLSDRFSAERPKGSFSTLEIQRTEQGDSAMYLCASSQSGGVDTFGSGTRLTVV.